These 26 T cell receptor beta chains were all obtained from the same sample, sequenced in a study of T cells in women clearing cervical HPV infection. This table comes from immunoSEQ multiplex PCR, and its TCRdb copy is limited to in-frame clones, with some not included. The sample totals about 36,000 clones. Sequencing used blood buffy coat. The origin of the receptors is a woman aged 18 to 75 with a cervical HPV16 infection that either progressed to CIN3+ or cleared (not recorded which).

CDR3 in amino acids: CASREGGVTSPLHF. CDR3 DNA, as far as it was read: TGTGCCAGCAGAGAGGGGGGGGTTACTTCACCC. The chain joins TRBV7-9 to TRBJ1-6; a possible D gene is TRBD1 (6 bases). The CDR3 end falls 3 residues outside the read, so it is completed with the germline J gene. The length of the CDR3 is 14 residues. Looked up from germline, CDR1 is SEHNR and CDR2 is FQNEAQ (reference sequence). Trimming shortened V by 6 bases and J by 9 bases, and 15 bases separated the two germline ends.

Comment on this clone: The read stops 3 residues short of the end of the CDR3; the missing end is completed from the germline J gene. V and J are TRBV11-2 and TRBJ1-4; TRBD1 aligns across 7 bases. Germline-derived CDR1 and CDR2 are SGHAT and FQNNGV. The length of the CDR3 is 15 residues. J was trimmed by 4 bases and V by 3 bases; bases with no gene match: 5. CDR3 protein: CASSFQGTVNEKLFF. The sequenced part of the CDR3 DNA is TGTGCCAGCAGCTTTCAGGGGACAGTTAATGAAAAA.

A word on this clone: The junction departs from the called germline gene at one end, perhaps through a read error. The read ends 3 residues shy of where the CDR3 ends; the end is completed using the germline J gene. The chain links TRBV7-8 to TRBJ2-3; possibly TRBD1 or TRBD2 for D (6 bases each). The CDR3 has 15 residues. The V gene's germline CDR1 is SGHVS and CDR2 FQNEAQ. The CDR3 region is CASSLSGAGPETQYF. The covered CDR3 bases are TGTGCCAGCAGCTTATCAGGGGCGGGACCAGAGACG.

Note on this clone: The DNA ends 3 residues before the CDR3 does, and the rest of the CDR3 is filled in from the germline J gene. The genes are TRBV5-4 and TRBJ1-4, with 9 bases lining up with TRBD1. Germline CDR1 and CDR2: SGHNT and YYREEE (reference sequence). CDR3 length: 14 amino acids. CDR3 loop: CASSPGQGNSVLFF. The part of the CDR3 DNA that was read is TGTGCCAGCAGCCCTGGACAGGGGAACAGCGTA.

A remark on this clone: Read coverage stops 3 residues before the CDR3 terminus; the germline J gene supplies the remainder. The chain employs TRBV18 and TRBJ2-7, with 9 nucleotides matching TRBD1. CDR1 KGHSH and CDR2 LQKENI come from the germline V gene. The CDR3 is 14 amino acids. The junction had 7 bases not matched to a gene; V was cut back by 5 bases and J by 5 bases. The CDR3 protein is CASSSTGGFHEQYF. CDR3 bases read: TGTGCCAGCTCAAGTACAGGGGGCTTCCACGAG.

Comments on this clone: The read ends 3 residues before the CDR3 terminus; that terminus is restored from the germline J gene. This rearrangement joins TRBV7-6 to TRBJ2-7; D gene ambiguous. CDR1 SGHVS and CDR2 FNYEAQ come from the germline V gene. There are 13 residues in the CDR3. V lost 1 base and J lost 2, with 6 bases in between. This CDR3 reads CASSLGLAYEQYF. Incomplete CDR3 DNA: TGTGCCAGCAGCTTAGGTCTCGCCTACGAG.

A remark on this clone: The read halts 3 residues ahead of the CDR3 end, with the missing end drawn from the germline J gene. This chain connects TRBV18 to TRBJ2-3, with unresolved D. The CDR3 consists of 14 residues. Germline lookup yields CDR1 KGHSH and CDR2 LQKENI. The covered CDR3 bases are TGTGCCAGCTCACCACCCCTAGTACAAGAGACG. This codes for CASSPPLVQET. The CDR3 in full is CASSPPLVQETQYF.

Incomplete CDR3 DNA: TGTGCCAGCTCCGTCGGACTAGCGGGGGCCGGAGGCACAGATACG. Its translation is CASSVGLAGAGGTDT. The entire CDR3 sequence reads CASSVGLAGAGGTDTQYF. The V gene is TRBV18, the J gene TRBJ2-3; 13 bases map to TRBD2. Read sequence stops 3 residues before the CDR3 end, and the germline J gene provides the missing end. Per the germline V gene, CDR1 is KGHSH and CDR2 is LQKENI. The CDR3 loop spans 18 amino acids. V dropped 6 bases and J dropped 1; count of bases not matched to a gene: 10. Drawing the rest from reference TRBV18 and TRBJ2-3, the complete variable domain is NAGVMQNPRHLVRRRGQEARLRCSPMKGHSHVYWYRQLPEEGLKFMVYLQKENIIDESGMPKERFSAEFPKEGPSILRIQQVVRGDSAAYFCASSVGLAGAGGTDTQYFGPGTRLTVL.

For this clone: From the germline J gene comes the end of the CDR3, since the read stops 3 residues before it. The chain carries TRBV11-2 and TRBJ1-1; possibly TRBD1 for D (5 bases). Germline V CDR1 and CDR2: SGHAT, FQNNGV. This CDR3 region has 15 residues. The CDR3 region is CASSLKGSWGEKAFF. The sequenced part of the CDR3 DNA is TGTGCCAGCAGCTTAAAAGGGTCCTGGGGGGAAAAA. The entire variable domain, with the rest obtained from reference TRBV11-2 and TRBJ1-1, is as follows: EAGVAQSPRYKIIEKRQSVAFWCNPISGHATLYWYQQILGQGPKLLIQFQNNGVVDDSQLPKDRFSAERLKGVDSTLKIQPAKLEDSAVYLCASSLKGSWGEKAFFGQGTRLTVV.

A note on this clone: Read sequence stops 3 residues before the CDR3 end, and the germline J gene provides the missing end. The genes are TRBV2 and TRBJ2-3, with D perhaps matching TRBD1 (6 bases). Trimming shortened V by 3 bases and J by 4 bases, and 14 bases separated the two germline ends. Germline loops: CDR1 SNHLY, CDR2 FYNNEI. The CDR3 is 15 residues long. Here the CDR3 reads CASSDLGQIPDTQYF. The CDR3 DNA, read in part, is TGTGCCAGCAGTGACTTGGGACAAATTCCAGATACG.

To note about this clone: Read sequence stops 3 residues before the CDR3 end, and the germline J gene provides the missing end. This sequence joins TRBV6-1 and TRBJ2-7, with a tentative D call TRBD1 (7 bases). Germline lookup yields CDR1 MNHNS and CDR2 SASEGT. The CDR3 totals 16 residues. The V end was cut by 0 bases, the J end by 4 bases, with 16 bases between. The covered CDR3 bases are TGTGCCAGCAGTGAAGCCGCCGGACAGGCGGGGTACGAG. Translation: CASSEAAGQAGYE. In full, the CDR3 is CASSEAAGQAGYEQYF.

Concerning this clone itself: The read is 3 residues too short to cover the CDR3 end, so that end is filled in from the germline J gene. V gene TRBV29-1 combines with J gene TRBJ1-4, with D possibly matching TRBD1 (6 bases). This CDR3 has 13 amino acids. Germline lookup yields CDR1 SQVTM and CDR2 ANQGSEA. CDR3 sequence reads: CSARDTQDSPLFF. Partial CDR3 DNA: TGCAGCGCCAGGGACACCCAGGATTCACCA.

To note about this clone: The missing CDR3 end, 3 residues past where the read stops, is filled in from the germline J gene. J is TRBJ2-1 and V is TRBV6-2 or TRBV6-3, with D maybe TRBD2 (5 bases). The germline V gene has CDR1 MNHEY and CDR2 SVGEGT. CDR3 length: 15 amino acids. Trimming stripped 6 bases from V and 4 bases from J, with 16 bases between. CDR3 sequence reads: CASRPGLPGYNEQFF. CDR3 DNA, as far as it was read: TGTGCCAGCAGGCCTGGACTCCCGGGTTACAATGAG.

The sequenced CDR3 bases are TGCAGCGTTTCAGGGGCGGATCAGCCG. Amino acid sequence: CSVSGADQP. The CDR3 in its entirety is CSVSGADQPQYF. The chain employs TRBV29-1 and TRBJ2-3; D is perhaps TRBD1 (6 bases). The CDR3 goes on 3 residues after the read ends, and that part is filled in from the germline J gene. In germline, CDR1 is SQVTM, CDR2 ANQGSEA. The CDR3 sequence is 12 residues long.

Worth noting for this clone: With the read ending 3 residues before the CDR3 end, the germline J gene is used to fill in that end. V gene TRBV5-6 combines with J gene TRBJ2-5, with TRBD1 matching over 9 bases. The CDR3 loop spans 14 amino acids. CDR1 is SGHDT and CDR2 is YYEEEE in the germline V gene. Unmatched junction bases numbered 6, after V lost 5 bases and J lost 4 bases. CDR3: CASRGTGRGETQYF. The CDR3 DNA, read in part, is TGTGCCAGCAGGGGGACAGGGAGAGGAGAGACC. Full variable domain (rest looked up from reference TRBV5-6 and TRBJ2-5): DAGVTQSPTHLIKTRGQQVTLRCSPKSGHDTVSWYQQALGQGPQFIFQYYEEEERQRGNFPDRFSGHQFPNYSSELNVNALLLGDSALYLCASRGTGRGETQYFGPGTRLLVL.

On this clone itself: Coverage ceases 3 residues before the CDR3 finishes, and the germline J gene fills in the end. The gene calls are TRBV5-1 and TRBJ1-1; 8 nucleotides line up with TRBD1. The CDR3 covers 14 residues. With 4 bases clipped from V and 6 bases from J, the junction kept 8 bases outside the gene matches. CDR1 and CDR2 from the germline V gene are SGHRS and YFSETQ. The CDR3 loop reads CASSQGAWGAEAFF. CDR3 bases read: TGCGCCAGCAGCCAGGGGGCGTGGGGCGCTGAA.

Regarding this clone: The read finishes 3 residues shy of the CDR3 end, and the germline J gene is used to complete it. The V call is TRBV5-1, the J call TRBJ2-5, with D tentatively TRBD1 (5 bases). Trimming pared 3 bases from V and 1 base from J, leaving 10 bases between. CDR3 length: 14 amino acids. CDR1 is SGHRS, CDR2 YFSETQ, per germline. The sequenced part of the CDR3 DNA is TGCGCCAGCAGCTCCTCAGGGTTCCAAGAGACC. Translated, it gives CASSSSGFQET. The CDR3, in full, reads CASSSSGFQETQYF. The whole variable domain, remainder taken from reference TRBV5-1 and TRBJ2-5, is KAGVTQTPRYLIKTRGQQVTLSCSPISGHRSVSWYQQTPGQGLQFLFEYFSETQRNKGNFPGRFSGRQFSNSRSEMNVSTLELGDSALYLCASSSSGFQETQYFGPGTRLLVL.

Of note for this clone: Read sequence stops 3 residues before the CDR3 end, and the germline J gene provides the missing end. This sequence joins TRBV4-1 and TRBJ2-7; possibly TRBD1 for D (5 bases). Germline lookup yields CDR1 MGHRA and CDR2 YSYEKL. There are 15 residues in the CDR3. The germline V and J ends were trimmed by 1 base and 5 bases, with 15 bases remaining between them. The part of the CDR3 DNA that was read is TGCGCCAGCAGCCAAGGAGTCAGGGATGAGGACGAG. Protein: CASSQGVRDEDE. The entire CDR3 is CASSQGVRDEDEQYF.

Of note for this clone: The sequence runs out 3 residues before the end of the CDR3; the remainder is reconstructed from the germline J gene. J is TRBJ2-5 and V is TRBV24-1; unclear D gene. CDR1 and CDR2 from the germline V gene are KGHDR and SFDVKD. Deletions cut 5 bases from V and 4 bases from J, with 4 bases between. This CDR3 has 11 residues. The DNA read from the CDR3 is TGTGCCACCAGTGCGGGAGAGACC. Protein: CATSAGET. The CDR3, in full, reads CATSAGETQYF.

About this clone itself: The CDR3 goes on 3 residues after the read ends, and that part is filled in from the germline J gene. The V and J genes are TRBV19 and TRBJ1-2, with a tentative D call TRBD1 (5 bases). The length of the CDR3 is 15 residues. The V gene's germline CDR1 is LNHDA and CDR2 SQIVND (reference sequence). CDR3 DNA (partial): TGTGCCAGTAGTATAGCGGGACTGCCAAACTACGAC. This translates into CASSIAGLPNYD. The whole CDR3 protein is CASSIAGLPNYDYTF.

The chain's CDR3 is CSARGGTINYNEQFF. CDR3 bases read: TGCAGTGCTAGAGGGGGGACAATCAACTACAATGAG. The V call is TRBV20-1, the J call TRBJ2-1, with D tentatively TRBD1 (6 bases). The read ends 3 residues early relative to the CDR3; the germline J gene fills the gap. The CDR3 has 15 amino acids. Trimming cost V 1 base and J 3 bases, with 13 bases left between them. CDR1 and CDR2 (germline): DFQATT, SNEGSKA (reference sequence).

With respect to this clone: Sequencing ends 3 residues short of the CDR3 end; the germline J gene provides the rest. The chain uses TRBV7-6 and TRBJ2-4; perhaps TRBD2 as D (6 bases). This CDR3 region has 13 residues. Germline values: CDR1 SGHVS, CDR2 FNYEAQ. The covered CDR3 bases are TGTGCCAGCAGCCGGATTCAGGGAGGAGGT. This sequence encodes CASSRIQGGG. The CDR3 in its entirety is CASSRIQGGGQYF.

As regards this clone: The read comes to an end 3 residues before the CDR3 does, leaving the germline J gene to fill in the end. The rearrangement uses TRBV10-2 and TRBJ2-3; 8 bases map to TRBD1. CDR1 and CDR2 from the germline V gene are WSHSY and SAAADI. The CDR3 extends over 14 amino acids. Partial CDR3 DNA: TGCGCCAGCAGTGACGACAGGGGCAATCAGCCG. It translates to CASSDDRGNQP. The whole CDR3 is CASSDDRGNQPQYF.

Measured by frequency, this clone is medium-sized. The observed sequence ends 3 residues before the CDR3 terminus, with the missing tail filled in from the germline J gene. This rearrangement joins TRBV19 to TRBJ2-4; TRBD1 is a possible D gene (6 bases). The germline V gene encodes CDR1 LNHDA and CDR2 SQIVND (reference sequence). This CDR3 region has 17 residues. V was trimmed by 7 bases and J by 3 bases, leaving 22 bases between them. CDR3 bases read: TGTGCCAGTACCAGAGTTCCCGGGACAAAAGGCAAAAACATT. Protein sequence: CASTRVPGTKGKNI. The full CDR3 sequence reads CASTRVPGTKGKNIQYF.

Turning to this clone: The CDR3 is cut off 3 residues early in the read; its end comes from the germline J gene. The rearrangement joins TRBV18 to TRBJ1-1; D ambiguous. V gave up 3 bases and J gave up 5 bases, with 10 bases separating them. The CDR3 covers 13 residues. Germline V gene lookup returns CDR1 KGHSH and CDR2 LQKENI. CDR3 DNA, as far as it was read: TGTGCCAGCTCACCCGGGCGGGAGACTGAA. Amino acids: CASSPGRETE. The entire CDR3 reads CASSPGRETEAFF.

On this clone itself: The read finishes 3 residues shy of the CDR3 end, and the germline J gene is used to complete it. The chain carries TRBV18 and TRBJ2-2; D perhaps matches TRBD1 (5 bases). The length of the CDR3 is 13 residues. The germline CDR1 and CDR2 sequences are KGHSH and LQKENI. The sequenced CDR3 bases are TGTGCCAGCTCACCCAGGGTTCAGGAAAAG. Protein sequence: CASSPRVQEK. The CDR3 as a whole reads CASSPRVQEKLFF.